The clone carrying this T cell receptor beta chain was found many times. Its target is not known. The sample belongs to a study of T cells in Graves' hyperthyroidism and ophthalmopathy. Study overall: Staff took peripheral blood when the initial diagnosis was made, before any treatment began. Overall study results and limits: A 13 V-J model separated ophthalmopathy from stable hyperthyroidism. Blood also held most thyroid clonotypes expanded beyond 0.001.

Stable hyperthyroidism: no ophthalmopathy progression over 18 months of follow-up. Authors of the study amplified TCR beta CDR3 regions from RNA transcripts. The HTBI primer set served for first-round RT-PCR of the TCR CDR3. TCRdb independently ran MiXCR on the multiplex PCR reads; one entry per CDR3 protein. Altogether around 560,000 distinct CDR3 sequences are present, about a sixth being singletons, with the ten largest covering approximately 20%. The TCR comes from a woman younger than 35 with Graves' hyperthyroidism. The specimen sequenced was blood.

CDR3 sequence reads: CASSLSGGRARSHEQYF. DNA of the CDR3: TGTGCCAGCAGTTTATCGGGGGGGAGGGCTAGGTCCCACGAGCAGTACTTC. This sequence joins TRBV27 and TRBJ2-7; 7 bases are a match to TRBD2. The CDR3 is 17 residues long. V lost 0 bases to trimming and J lost 5 bases; unmatched junction nucleotides: 13. Germline-derived CDR1 and CDR2 are MNHEY and SMNVEV (reference sequence).